The 8 T cell receptor beta chains given below trace back to one sample, sequenced in a study of blood T cell repertoires in COVID-19 (dated by TCRdb to the early 2020s). Library preparation employed the immunoSEQ multiplex PCR assay. This immuneACCESS table, as held by TCRdb, lists in-frame sequences with V and J called but not all clones. Of the missing ones, under half trace to an unresolved V gene in checked studies; the others have no known cause. Counted in this sample were a few hundred thousand clones; 75% to 90% of them appeared once. The ten largest clones capture approximately 5% of the sample. The sample consisted of PBMCs or T cells enriched from blood (not recorded which). The source of these receptors is a woman between 45 and 60 years old who had recovered from COVID-19.

V and J are TRBV2 and TRBJ1-5; perhaps TRBD1 as D (6 bases). The germline gives CDR1 SNHLY, CDR2 FYNNEI. This CDR3 is built from 12 residues. Trimming left V 6 bases short and J 5 bases short, with 8 bases between. Here the CDR3 DNA reads TGTGCCAGCAGAGGGGGGGATCAGCCCCAGCATTTT. This translates into CASRGGDQPQHF. The variable domain in full, with the rest retrieved from reference TRBV2 and TRBJ1-5, is EPEVTQTPSHQVTQMGQEVILRCVPISNHLYFYWYRQILGQKVEFLVSFYNNEISEKSEIFDDQFSVERPDGSNFTLKIRSTKLEDSAMYFCASRGGDQPQHFGDGTRLSIL.

The rearrangement links TRBV4-3 to TRBJ2-5; 7 bases agree with TRBD1. The CDR3 consists of 17 residues. Germline assignment: CDR1 LGHNA and CDR2 YSLEER. V was clipped by 0 bases and J by 5 bases; unmatched bases: 12. The CDR3 loop is CASSQDRETGFGETQYF. In DNA, the CDR3 is TGCGCCAGCAGCCAAGATCGTGAGACAGGGTTTGGGGAGACCCAGTACTTC.

The gene calls are TRBV4-2 and TRBJ2-4, with D perhaps TRBD2 (6 bases). Germline V gives CDR1 LGHNA, CDR2 YNFKEQ. V was cut by 0 bases and J by 12 bases, with 24 bases left in between. CDR3 length: 17 residues. CDR3 loop: CASSQERPGTALSAQYF. Here the CDR3 DNA reads TGTGCCAGCAGCCAAGAGCGGCCTGGGACTGCACTTTCCGCTCAGTACTTC.

V usage is TRBV5-5 and J usage is TRBJ1-2, with 9 nucleotides matching TRBD1. This CDR3 spans 14 amino acids. V gave up 1 base and J gave up 7 bases; unmatched junction bases: 5. Germline CDR1 SGHKS, CDR2 YYEKEE (reference sequence). The chain's CDR3 is CASSLLGTGFGYTF. The CDR3, as DNA: TGTGCCAGCAGCTTGTTGGGGACAGGGTTTGGCTACACCTTC.

The chain uses TRBV19 and TRBJ2-2; 14 positions agree with TRBD2. V lost 5 bases to trimming and J lost 6 bases; unmatched junction nucleotides: 5. The V gene's germline CDR1 is LNHDA and CDR2 SQIVND (reference sequence). This CDR3 spans 16 amino acids. The CDR3 DNA reads as TGTGCCAGTAGTGATCGACTAGCGGGAGGGCCCGGGGAGCTGTTTTTT. Translated, it gives CASSDRLAGGPGELFF.

The chain joins TRBV29-1 to TRBJ2-3; maybe TRBD2 (7 bases). Trimming shortened V by 7 bases and J by 2 bases, and 16 bases separated the two germline ends. Per the germline V gene, CDR1 is SQVTM and CDR2 is ANQGSEA. The CDR3 has 14 residues. The CDR3, as DNA: TGCAGCGCCCATTGGGGGGGGCACACAGATACGCAGTATTTT. It codes for CSAHWGGHTDTQYF.

This chain connects TRBV2 to TRBJ1-2; D is possibly TRBD1 (6 bases). CDR3 length: 17 residues. Germline CDR1 and CDR2: SNHLY and FYNNEI. Deletions cut 6 bases from V and 1 base from J, with 21 bases between. CDR3 sequence: CASRRWTAGGINYGYTF. The CDR3 region has the DNA TGTGCCAGCAGAAGATGGACAGCCGGCGGAATTAACTATGGCTACACCTTC.

V is TRBV3-1 (or the pseudogene TRBV3-2) and J is TRBJ1-6; weak D call: TRBD1 (6 bases). This CDR3 spans 16 amino acids. Germline CDR1 is LGHDT and CDR2 is YNNKEL (reference sequence). The V gene lost 4 bases and the J gene lost 8 bases, with 18 bases spanning the gap. This CDR3 is CASSRWGGGEDSPLHF. The CDR3 DNA follows: TGTGCCAGCAGCCGCTGGGGGGGCGGTGAGGATTCACCCCTCCACTTT.